The count of the clone carrying this T cell receptor (beta chain) is one. Repertoires were generated with immunoSEQ multiplex PCR, while TCRdb's copy carries only in-frame clones and drops some. The sample includes some 200,000 clones, approximately 80% of them seen just once. This sample stems from a study of blood T cell repertoires in COVID-19. The CDR3 extends over 13 amino acids. The germline V gene encodes CDR1 MNHEY and CDR2 SVGAGI. V was trimmed by 6 bases and J by 3 bases, leaving 12 bases between them. This rearrangement joins TRBV6-5 to TRBJ2-7; D is ambiguous. The TCR sequence derives from a woman aged 70 to 79 with COVID-19, enrolled during active disease. The specimen was peripheral blood. The CDR3 reads CASSARSFYEQYF. The CDR3 nucleotides read TGTGCCAGCAGCGCTAGATCATTCTACGAGCAGTACTTC.